The rows below give T cell receptor beta chains drawn from one sample of a study of T cells in Graves' hyperthyroidism and ophthalmopathy. TCRdb passed the multiplex PCR reads through MiXCR, listing each CDR3 protein once. Among around 100,000 distinct CDR3 sequences listed, roughly 44% were seen once. Sequenced: blood. Source of these receptors: a man in his forties with Graves' hyperthyroidism. Each CDR3 is given with its conserved first and last residue. The D gene is left open where the match is weak. Clone size is not always given. Where it is, it says once, few, many or a class for expanded clones.

TRBJ1-2	.	TRBV5-1	.	TGCGCCAGCAGCTCGGACGGGTATGGCTACACCTTC	CASSSDGYGYTF
TRBJ2-3	many	TRBV24-1	.	TGTGCCACCAGTGATCCTGTTGGGGGGTCAACAGATACGCAGTATTTT	CATSDPVGGSTDTQYF
TRBJ2-1	.	TRBV15	TRBD2	TGTGCCACCAGCAGAGGGACTAGCGATCTGTTCTTC	CATSRGTSDLFF
TRBJ2-1	.	TRBV6-1	.	TGTGCCAGCACCAGGGCAGGAGCCGACAATGAGCAGTTCTTC	CASTRAGADNEQFF
TRBJ1-2	.	TRBV30	.	TGTGCCTGGAGTAGATACGAAGACTATGGCTACACCTTC	CAWSRYEDYGYTF
TRBJ2-1	many	TRBV29-1	.	TGCAGCGTTTGGGACAATGAGCAGTTCTTC	CSVWDNEQFF
TRBJ1-1	.	TRBV19	.	TGTGCCAGTAGTATCTTCAGGGAGAACACTGAAGCTTTCTTT	CASSIFRENTEAFF
TRBJ1-1	.	TRBV25-1	TRBD1	TGTGCCAGCAGTACCTCCGGGACAGGTATCAATAGGACTGAAGCTTTCTTT	CASSTSGTGINRTEAFF
TRBJ2-2	many	TRBV5-1	.	TGCGCCAGCAGCTTTAGCGGTCCTAACACCGGGGAGCTGTTTTTT	CASSFSGPNTGELFF
TRBJ2-2	many	TRBV7-2	.	TGTGCCAGCAACTTAGATCCCAGGAAGCTGTTTTTT	CASNLDPRKLFF
TRBJ2-3	.	TRBV2	.	TGTGCCAGCAGCTTAGGGAGCGCAGATACGCAGTATTTT	CASSLGSADTQYF
TRBJ2-7	.	TRBV7-9	TRBD1	TGTGCCAGCAGCTTAGGAACGGGGACAGCCTCCTACGAGCAGTACTTC	CASSLGTGTASYEQYF
TRBJ2-5	.	TRBV12-3/TRBV12-4	.	TGTGCCAGCAGTCGGGGGACGCGAGAGACCCAGTACTTC	CASSRGTRETQYF
TRBJ1-6	many	TRBV2	TRBD1	TGTGCCAGCAGTGTCAACAGGGGGCCGTCCTATAATTCACCCCTCCACTTT	CASSVNRGPSYNSPLHF
TRBJ1-1	few	TRBV28	.	TGTGCCAGCAGTTTAATTCCAGGGAAGGGCACTGAAGCTTTCTTT	CASSLIPGKGTEAFF
TRBJ1-5	many	TRBV7-8	.	TGTGCCAGCAGCCCCTCGGGAGGCTACAATCAGCCCCAGCATTTT	CASSPSGGYNQPQHF
TRBJ1-2	.	TRBV20-1	.	TGCAGTGCTTCCCTTGGGGACGGCTATGGCTACACCTTC	CSASLGDGYGYTF
TRBJ2-7	many	TRBV19	TRBD1	TGTGCCAGTAGACCGACCGGGACAGGGGGTGCCTACGAGCAGTACTTC	CASRPTGTGGAYEQYF
TRBJ2-5	.	TRBV7-9	TRBD2	TGTGCCAGCAGCTCCCTAGCGGGGGGCAAACTAGAGGCCCAGTACTTC	CASSSLAGGKLEAQYF
TRBJ2-3	many	TRBV11-2	TRBD2	TGTGCCAGCAGCTTCCGGCGGGGGGCTTACACAGATACGCAGTATTTT	CASSFRRGAYTDTQYF
TRBJ1-2	many	TRBV2	.	TGTGCCAGTGGGGGGACGGGCGAGGCTGATGGCTACACCTTC	CASGGTGEADGYTF
TRBJ2-7	many	TRBV6-6	.	TGTGCCAGCAGAACCAGGACGGAATCCTCCTACGAGCAGTACTTC	CASRTRTESSYEQYF
TRBJ1-1	.	TRBV20-1	.	TGCAGTGCTAGGGGCTCATTGTGGTACACTGAAGCTTTCTTT	CSARGSLWYTEAFF
TRBJ1-2	.	TRBV4-1	.	TGCACCAGCAGCTTGGCAGGGCAGGGTACCTATGGCTACACCTTC	CTSSLAGQGTYGYTF
TRBJ2-1	many	TRBV5-6	.	TGTGCCAGCAGCTCGCTTACAGGTAGCTCCTACAATGAGCAGTTCTTC	CASSSLTGSSYNEQFF
TRBJ2-1	many	TRBV7-9	.	TGTGCCAGCAGCCCGTCGGGGCCTAGGAATGAGCAGTTCTTC	CASSPSGPRNEQFF
TRBJ2-3	.	TRBV13	.	TGTGCCAGCAGCGGGTGGACGCAGTATTTT	CASSGWTQYF
TRBJ2-5	many	TRBV11-3	.	TGTGCCAGCAGCCCAGCGAGGATCCAAGAGACCCAGTACTTC	CASSPARIQETQYF
TRBJ1-1	many	TRBV5-4	TRBD1	TGTGCCAGCAGCCGGGACAGGGCTGTGAACACTGAAGCTTTCTTT	CASSRDRAVNTEAFF
TRBJ2-7	.	TRBV2	TRBD2	TGTGCCAGCAGTGAGGCGGACAGCGGGAGTCGGGAATACTTC	CASSEADSGSREYF